A selection of T cell receptor beta chains follows, all from one sample in a study of shared clonotypes between healthy human individuals. Profiling relied on immunoSEQ multiplex PCR, and the TCRdb table lists in-frame clones only, not all of them. The top ten clones hold more than 0.5% of a sample with over 850,000 clones, about four fifths of them seen once. Input material: memory CD4+ T cells from PBMCs. These receptors came from a man younger than 35 in good health. Some clones in this sample may be carry-over from other donors' samples. CDR3s include the opening cysteine and the closing phenylalanine or tryptophan. The D gene is left open where the match is weak.

TRBV9	TRBJ2-5	TRBD2	CASSAGTSGGQETQYF
TRBV5-4	TRBJ2-3	.	CASSLGSGTQYF
TRBV5-1	TRBJ1-1	.	CASSLSSRGNTEAFF
TRBV4-3	TRBJ1-2	.	CASSQDLWGKHGYTF
TRBV5-1	TRBJ2-5	.	CASSFNAGVQETQYF
TRBV7-9	TRBJ2-7	TRBD2	CASSSGLAGVYGVQYF
TRBV18	TRBJ2-7	.	CASSRQVTGEQYF
TRBV19	TRBJ2-1	TRBD2	CASGRPGTSGEFF
TRBV7-2	TRBJ1-5	.	CASSLATLGQPQHF
TRBV18	TRBJ1-5	.	CASSPGTWDQPQHF
TRBV5-1	TRBJ2-2	.	CASSLGGTNTGELFF
TRBV5-1	TRBJ2-3	.	CASSFEGSDTQYF
TRBV30	TRBJ2-1	TRBD2	CAWSLPTSGRINEQFF
TRBV30	TRBJ2-7	.	CASSGRFAGGVYEQYF
TRBV4-3	TRBJ2-3	.	CASSQGRTTADTQYF
TRBV5-8	TRBJ1-5	TRBD1	CASSLRDRDKPQHF
TRBV4-1	TRBJ2-5	TRBD2	CASSQEGGLAGPGQTQYF
TRBV7-3	TRBJ2-1	TRBD2	CASSLWASGSFSYNEQFF
TRBV5-1	TRBJ2-5	.	CASSLGGTAQETQYF
TRBV7-8	TRBJ1-5	.	CASRSGIHQPQHF
TRBV5-1	TRBJ1-2	.	CASSPGPGGYGYTF
TRBV2	TRBJ2-7	TRBD2	CASSEGRTSGTYEQYF
TRBV7-3	TRBJ2-3	.	CASSLDGTDTQYF
TRBV5-1	TRBJ2-3	.	CASSFGGGTDTQYF
TRBV5-6	TRBJ2-3	TRBD2	CASSPGLVQDTQYF
TRBV19	TRBJ1-2	.	CASSRQSANYGYTF
TRBV7-9	TRBJ1-1	.	CASSLVNTHTEAFF
TRBV11-3	TRBJ2-1	.	CASSLDRGRRGRDEQFF
TRBV5-1	TRBJ1-4	.	CASSLQGEGEKLFF
TRBV2	TRBJ2-7	TRBD2	CASRTGLAGPFTYEQYF
TRBV30	TRBJ1-2	TRBD1	CAWTLYTGEGYGYTF